Listed below are T cell receptor beta chains from one sample, sequenced in a study of patients and donors after allogeneic stem cell transplantation. MiXCR was run by TCRdb on the RT-PCR reads, yielding one entry per CDR3 protein. The table records around 27,000 distinct CDR3 sequences, around 7.4% of them present only once. Sequencing was carried out using blood, either unsorted or a sorted T cell fraction (not recorded which). The receptors derive from a human donor who was either an allogeneic HSCT recipient or a stem cell or donor lymphocyte infusion donor (not recorded which). It is not recorded whose cells these are; they may come from a transplant donor. CDR3s include the opening cysteine and the closing phenylalanine or tryptophan. D genes are given only for firm matches. Some rows have no size entry. The others give once, few or many, or a class for an expanded clone.

TRBJ2-3	many	TRBV19	TRBD2	TGTGCCAGTAGAAGAAGTAGCGGGGGGGCAGATACGCAGTATTTT	CASRRSSGGADTQYF
TRBJ1-2	many	TRBV7-9	TRBD1	TGTGCCAGCAGCTCACAGGGGGCTAGTGGCTACACCTTC	CASSSQGASGYTF
TRBJ1-1	many	TRBV20-1	NA	TGCAGTGCAAGGACGGGGGTATCCAGTGAAGCTTTCTTT	CSARTGVSSEAFF
TRBJ2-5	medium-sized	TRBV20-1	TRBD2	TGCAGTGCTACGGATAGCGGGGGGCAAGAGACCCAGTACTTC	CSATDSGGQETQYF
TRBJ1-2	many	TRBV6-2/TRBV6-3	NA	TGTGCCAGCAGTTACGGCGGTGAAGGCACCTTC	CASSYGGEGTF
TRBJ2-2	medium-sized	TRBV12-3/TRBV12-4	NA	TGTGCCAGCAGTTTAGCAGGGGGTTTCACCGGGGAGCTGTTTTTT	CASSLAGGFTGELFF
TRBJ2-1	few	TRBV7-9	NA	TGTGCCAGCAGCTTAGGCAGGACAGTCATTCTTGAGCAGTTCTTC	CASSLGRTVILEQFF
TRBJ2-1	many	TRBV7-3	TRBD2	TGTGCCAGCAGCTTTTCGGGGGGGGTCGACTACAATGAGCAGTTCTTC	CASSFSGGVDYNEQFF
TRBJ2-7	few	TRBV15	NA	TGTGCCACCAGCAGGGGGCTGTACGAGCAGTACTTC	CATSRGLYEQYF
TRBJ2-5	NA	TRBV12-3/TRBV12-4	NA	TGTGCCAGCACCCGGGCAGGGTCAGAGACCCAGTACTTC	CASTRAGSETQYF
TRBJ2-2	many	TRBV6-5	NA	TGTGCCAGCAGTTATTCCGGGAACACCGGGGAGCTGTTTTTT	CASSYSGNTGELFF
TRBJ2-1	NA	TRBV9	NA	TGTGCCAGCAGCCGGGTGTTAGGGACCTACAATGAGCAGTTCTTC	CASSRVLGTYNEQFF
TRBJ2-7	few	TRBV20-1	NA	TGCAGTGCCTCGGACTCCTCTCCGTACGAGCAGTACTTC	CSASDSSPYEQYF
TRBJ1-2	many	TRBV6-5	TRBD1	TGTGCCAGCAGTTACACGACAGGGGGCGTCTATGGCTACACCTTC	CASSYTTGGVYGYTF
TRBJ2-2	few	TRBV20-1	TRBD1	TGCAGTGCCACTTCAACAGGGGGCGAAGGTACCGGGGAGCTGTTTTTT	CSATSTGGEGTGELFF
TRBJ2-7	many	TRBV18	TRBD1	TGTGCCAGCTCGCCATCCACAGGGGGCGCGGGGGAGCAGTACTTC	CASSPSTGGAGEQYF
TRBJ2-7	many	TRBV6-5	NA	TGTGCCAGCAGTTACTCGACCCCCCTTAGGACATACGAGCAGTACTTC	CASSYSTPLRTYEQYF
TRBJ2-3	NA	TRBV15	NA	TGTGCCACAGGTGGCCGCACAGATACGCAGTATTTT	CATGGRTDTQYF
TRBJ2-1	many	TRBV28	TRBD2	TGTGCCAGCAGTTCTCCCCGGGCTAGCGGGAGCTCCTACAATGAGCAGTTCTTC	CASSSPRASGSSYNEQFF
TRBJ1-6	NA	TRBV19	TRBD1	TGTGCCAGTAGTACCTGGACAGGGAGCTCCTATAATTCACCCCTCCACTTT	CASSTWTGSSYNSPLHF
TRBJ2-1	many	TRBV6-5	TRBD2	TGTGCCAGCAGTTGGGGGCTAGCGGGGGACAATGAGCAGTTCTTC	CASSWGLAGDNEQFF
TRBJ2-7	NA	TRBV6-1	NA	TGTGCCAGCAGTGAAGTGTATAGAATCCTGATCGAGCAGTACTTC	CASSEVYRILIEQYF
TRBJ2-7	many	TRBV9	NA	TGTGCCAGCAGCTTCCGACCTGACGGGGGCGATGGCGAGCAGTACTTC	CASSFRPDGGDGEQYF
TRBJ1-5	many	TRBV28	NA	TGTGCCAGCAGTTTACCCCTGGTAGGTCAGCCCCAGCATTTT	CASSLPLVGQPQHF
TRBJ2-3	many	TRBV6-1	TRBD2	TGTGCCACCAAACTAGCGGGGGTCACAGATACGCAGTATTTT	CATKLAGVTDTQYF
TRBJ1-1	large	TRBV29-1	NA	TGCAGCGTTTGGCGCGGAGAAGCTTTCTTT	CSVWRGEAFF
TRBJ2-5	few	TRBV3-1	NA	TGTGCCAGCAGCCAAGCTCGACAGAAGGGGACCCAGTACTTC	CASSQARQKGTQYF
TRBJ1-1	NA	TRBV7-9	NA	TGTGCCAGCAGCAGGCGACAGGCTCCTCTCATTCACACTGAAGCTTTCTTT	CASSRRQAPLIHTEAFF
TRBJ2-5	many	TRBV2	TRBD2	TGTGCCCTCGGGGGGGAGGGCCAAGAGACCCAGTACTTC	CALGGEGQETQYF
TRBJ2-1	many	TRBV9	NA	TGTGCCAGCAGCGTAGATTGGAAGGTTTACAATGAGCAGTTCTTC	CASSVDWKVYNEQFF
TRBJ1-4	few	TRBV28	NA	TGTGCCAGCAGTTTAAGAGGGGCGTGGGGGGAAAAACTGTTTTTT	CASSLRGAWGEKLFF
TRBJ1-5	NA	TRBV6-1	NA	TGTGCCAGCAGCCAAAGGGAGGGGGGCCGCGGGTATAGCAATCAGCCCCAGCATTTT	CASSQREGGRGYSNQPQHF
TRBJ2-2	many	TRBV6-1	NA	TGTGCCAGCAGCACATCCAACACCGGGGAGCTGTTTTTT	CASSTSNTGELFF
TRBJ1-5	NA	TRBV7-9	NA	TGTGCCAGCAGCCCGCGAAGCAATCAGCCCCAGCATTTT	CASSPRSNQPQHF
TRBJ2-2	many	TRBV7-9	NA	TGTGCCAGCAGCCCTTTGGCAGTGCGGGCTGGGGAGCTGTTTTTT	CASSPLAVRAGELFF